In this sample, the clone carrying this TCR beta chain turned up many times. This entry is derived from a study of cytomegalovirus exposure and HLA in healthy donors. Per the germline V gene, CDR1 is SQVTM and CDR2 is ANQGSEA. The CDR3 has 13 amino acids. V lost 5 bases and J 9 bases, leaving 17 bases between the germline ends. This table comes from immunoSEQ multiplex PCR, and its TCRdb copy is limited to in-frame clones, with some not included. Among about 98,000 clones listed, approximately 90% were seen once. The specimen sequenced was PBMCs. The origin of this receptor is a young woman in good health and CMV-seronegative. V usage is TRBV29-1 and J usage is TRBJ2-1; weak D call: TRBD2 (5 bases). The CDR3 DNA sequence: TGCAGCGTTTCGTCCGGGGAAGACGGTGAGCAGTTCTTC. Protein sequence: CSVSSGEDGEQFF.